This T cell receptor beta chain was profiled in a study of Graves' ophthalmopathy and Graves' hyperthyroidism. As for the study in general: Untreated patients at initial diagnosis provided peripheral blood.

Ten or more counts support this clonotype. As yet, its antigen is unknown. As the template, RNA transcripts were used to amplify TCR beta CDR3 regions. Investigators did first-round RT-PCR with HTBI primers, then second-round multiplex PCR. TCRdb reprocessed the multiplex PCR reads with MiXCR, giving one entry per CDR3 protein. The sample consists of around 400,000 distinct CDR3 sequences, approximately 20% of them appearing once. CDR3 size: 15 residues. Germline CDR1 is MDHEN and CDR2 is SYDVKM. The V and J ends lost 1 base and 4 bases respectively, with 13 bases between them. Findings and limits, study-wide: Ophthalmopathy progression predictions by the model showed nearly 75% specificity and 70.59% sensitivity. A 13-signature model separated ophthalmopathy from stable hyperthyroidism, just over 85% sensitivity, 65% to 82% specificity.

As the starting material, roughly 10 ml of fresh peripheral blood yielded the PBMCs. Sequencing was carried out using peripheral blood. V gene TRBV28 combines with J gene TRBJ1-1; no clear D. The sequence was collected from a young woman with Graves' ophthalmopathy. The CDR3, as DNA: TGTGCCAGCAGTTTATCGAGGGCGGGGAGCACTGAAGCTTTCTTT. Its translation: CASSLSRAGSTEAFF. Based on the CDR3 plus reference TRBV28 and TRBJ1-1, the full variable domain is DVKVTQSSRYLVKRTGEKVFLECVQDMDHENMFWYRQDPGLGLRLIYFSYDVKMKEKGDIPEGYSVSREKKERFSLILESASTNQTSMYLCASSLSRAGSTEAFFGQGTRLTVV.